The subject of this entry is one T cell receptor beta chain. The antigen is undetermined. Profiled with immunoSEQ multiplex PCR; TCRdb holds only in-frame clones, not every one. This sample carries fewer than 30,000 clones, 75% to 90% of them seen once, and the ten largest clones take 1.3%. This record comes from a study of T cells in narcolepsy. The CDR3 spans 18 residues. V gave up 5 bases and J gave up 2 bases; unmatched junction bases: 12. The germline CDR1 and CDR2 sequences are LNHDA and SQIVND (reference sequence). Notes on the study in general: Autoreactive HCRT-specific and TRIB2-specific clonotypes were marked in same-patient CSF-versus-blood CD4+ comparisons.

The sequenced sample was CD45RA- memory CD4+ T cells from PBMCs. The receptor's source is a human donor with narcolepsy. The chain links TRBV19 to TRBJ2-3; 11 bases fit TRBD2. CDR3 protein: CASSPYPTSGGLTDTQYF. Written as DNA, the CDR3 is TGTGCCAGTAGTCCTTACCCTACTAGCGGGGGACTCACAGATACGCAGTATTTT.